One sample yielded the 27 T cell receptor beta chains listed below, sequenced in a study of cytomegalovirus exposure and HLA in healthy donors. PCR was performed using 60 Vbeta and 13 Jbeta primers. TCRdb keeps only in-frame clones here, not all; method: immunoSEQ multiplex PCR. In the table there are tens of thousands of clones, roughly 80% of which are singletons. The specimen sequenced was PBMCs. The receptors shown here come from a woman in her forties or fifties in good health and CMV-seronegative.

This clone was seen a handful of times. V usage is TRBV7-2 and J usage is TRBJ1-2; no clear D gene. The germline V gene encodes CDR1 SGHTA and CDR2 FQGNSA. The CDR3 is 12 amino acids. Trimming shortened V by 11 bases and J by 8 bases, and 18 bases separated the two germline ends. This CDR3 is CARTGRERGYTF. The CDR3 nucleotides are TGTGCCCGCACTGGAAGGGAGAGGGGCTACACCTTC.

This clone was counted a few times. The CDR3 spells CASTPGTGGQPQHF. CDR3 in DNA: TGTGCCAGTACCCCCGGGACAGGGGGCCAGCCCCAGCATTTT. The genes are TRBV19 and TRBJ1-5; TRBD1 matches 12 bases. CDR3 length: 14 amino acids. Losses at the gene ends were 7 bases for V and 7 bases for J; bases not matched to a gene: 5. The germline V gene encodes CDR1 LNHDA and CDR2 SQIVND (reference sequence).

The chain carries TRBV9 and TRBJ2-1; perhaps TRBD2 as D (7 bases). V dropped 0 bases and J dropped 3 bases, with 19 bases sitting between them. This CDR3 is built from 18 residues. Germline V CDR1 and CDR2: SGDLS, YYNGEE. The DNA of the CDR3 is TGTGCCAGCAGCGTAGACACCTTGGGGGGGCCGAACTACAATGAGCAGTTCTTC. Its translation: CASSVDTLGGPNYNEQFF.

The CDR3: CASSTGGTSQFF. The CDR3 nucleotides are TGTGCCAGCAGCACTGGCGGGACTTCCCAGTTCTTC. This chain links TRBV7-8 with TRBJ2-1; maybe TRBD2 (6 bases). The CDR3 extends over 12 amino acids. Germline-derived CDR1 and CDR2 are SGHVS and FQNEAQ. The V end lost 5 bases, the J end lost 13 bases, and 15 bases lay between the germline ends. The whole variable domain, filled in from reference TRBV7-8 and TRBJ2-1, reads GAGVSQSPRYKVAKRGQDVALRCDPISGHVSLFWYQQALGQGPEFLTYFQNEAQLDKSGLPSDRFFAERPEGSVSTLKIQRTQQEDSAVYLCASSTGGTSQFFGPGTRLTVL.

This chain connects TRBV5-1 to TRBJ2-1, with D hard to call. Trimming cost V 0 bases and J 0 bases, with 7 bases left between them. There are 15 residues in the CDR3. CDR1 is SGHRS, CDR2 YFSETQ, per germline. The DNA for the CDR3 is TGCGCCAGCAGCTTGGAACTGAGCTCCTACAATGAGCAGTTCTTC. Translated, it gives CASSLELSSYNEQFF.

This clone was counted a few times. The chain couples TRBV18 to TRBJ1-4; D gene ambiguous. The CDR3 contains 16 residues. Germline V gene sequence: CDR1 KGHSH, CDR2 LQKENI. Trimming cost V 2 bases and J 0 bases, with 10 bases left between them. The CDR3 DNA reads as TGTGCCAGCTCACCAGCGAAGTTCGCAACTAATGAAAAACTGTTTTTT. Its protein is CASSPAKFATNEKLFF.

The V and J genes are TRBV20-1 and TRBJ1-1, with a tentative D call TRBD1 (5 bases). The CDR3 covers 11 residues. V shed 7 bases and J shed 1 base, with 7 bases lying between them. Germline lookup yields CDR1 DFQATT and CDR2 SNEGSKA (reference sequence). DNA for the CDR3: TGCAGTGGTGACAGGAACACTGAAGCTTTCTTT. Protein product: CSGDRNTEAFF.

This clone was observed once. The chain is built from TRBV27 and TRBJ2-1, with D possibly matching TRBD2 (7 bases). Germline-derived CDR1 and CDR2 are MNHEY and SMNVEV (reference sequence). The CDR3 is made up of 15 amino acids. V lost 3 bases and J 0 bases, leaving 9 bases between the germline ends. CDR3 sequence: CASSLRGGSYNEQFF. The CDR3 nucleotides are TGTGCCAGCAGTTTGAGGGGGGGCTCCTACAATGAGCAGTTCTTC.

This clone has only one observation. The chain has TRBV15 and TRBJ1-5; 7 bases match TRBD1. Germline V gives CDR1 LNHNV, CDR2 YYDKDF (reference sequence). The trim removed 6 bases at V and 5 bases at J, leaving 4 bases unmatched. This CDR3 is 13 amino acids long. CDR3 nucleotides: TGTGCCACCAGTTGGGACAGTGATCAGCCCCAGCATTTT. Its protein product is CATSWDSDQPQHF.

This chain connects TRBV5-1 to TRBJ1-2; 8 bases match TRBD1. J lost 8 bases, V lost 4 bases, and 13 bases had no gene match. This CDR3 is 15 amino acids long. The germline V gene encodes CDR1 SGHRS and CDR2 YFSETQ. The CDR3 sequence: CASSPSAGRGQGYTF. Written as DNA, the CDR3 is TGCGCCAGCAGCCCGTCAGCGGGCAGGGGGCAAGGCTACACCTTC. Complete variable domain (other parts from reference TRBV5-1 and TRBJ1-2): KAGVTQTPRYLIKTRGQQVTLSCSPISGHRSVSWYQQTPGQGLQFLFEYFSETQRNKGNFPGRFSGRQFSNSRSEMNVSTLELGDSALYLCASSPSAGRGQGYTFGSGTRLTVV.

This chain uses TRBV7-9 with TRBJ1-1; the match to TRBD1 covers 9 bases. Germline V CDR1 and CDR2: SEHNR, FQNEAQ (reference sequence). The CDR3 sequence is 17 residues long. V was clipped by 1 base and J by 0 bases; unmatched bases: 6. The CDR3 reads CASSLVTTGGMNTEAFF. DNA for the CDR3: TGTGCCAGCAGCTTAGTAACGACAGGGGGAATGAACACTGAAGCTTTCTTT.

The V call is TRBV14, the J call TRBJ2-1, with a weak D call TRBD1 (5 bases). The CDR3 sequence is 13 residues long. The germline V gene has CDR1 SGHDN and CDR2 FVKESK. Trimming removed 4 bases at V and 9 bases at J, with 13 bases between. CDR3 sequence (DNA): TGTGCCAGCAGCCGGGAACTTAGGGGTGAGCAGTTCTTC. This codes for CASSRELRGEQFF.

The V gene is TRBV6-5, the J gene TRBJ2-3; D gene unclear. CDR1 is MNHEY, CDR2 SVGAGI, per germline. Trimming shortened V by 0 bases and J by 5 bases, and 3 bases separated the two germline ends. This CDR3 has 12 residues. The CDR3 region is CASSYSRDTQYF. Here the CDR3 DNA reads TGTGCCAGCAGTTACTCGAGAGATACGCAGTATTTT.

In DNA, the CDR3 is TGCGCCAGCAGTCAAAATCGGGAGTTCACCTACAATGAGCAGTTCTTC. It yields the protein CASSQNREFTYNEQFF. The chain combines TRBV23-1 with TRBJ2-1, with a possible D match to TRBD2 (6 bases). TRBV23-1 is flagged as an ORF with uncertain function. V gave up 2 bases and J gave up 2 bases, with 13 bases separating them. The CDR3 is 16 amino acids.

The DNA for the CDR3 is TGTGCCAGCTCACCCGGACAGGATCAAGAAGCTTTCTTT. It yields the protein CASSPGQDQEAFF. This rearrangement joins TRBV18 to TRBJ1-1; 7 positions agree with TRBD1. J gave up 8 bases and V 3 bases, and 6 bases lay outside the gene matches. Per the germline V gene, CDR1 is KGHSH and CDR2 is LQKENI. The CDR3 spans 13 residues. Variable domain in full (rest from reference TRBV18 and TRBJ1-1): NAGVMQNPRHLVRRRGQEARLRCSPMKGHSHVYWYRQLPEEGLKFMVYLQKENIIDESGMPKERFSAEFPKEGPSILRIQQVVRGDSAAYFCASSPGQDQEAFFGQGTRLTVV.

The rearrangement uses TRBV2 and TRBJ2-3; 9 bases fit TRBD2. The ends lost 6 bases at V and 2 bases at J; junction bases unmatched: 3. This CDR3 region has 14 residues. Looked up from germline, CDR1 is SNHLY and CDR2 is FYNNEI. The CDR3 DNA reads TGTGCCAGCAGAGTAGCGGGAGTCACAGATACGCAGTATTTT. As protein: CASRVAGVTDTQYF.

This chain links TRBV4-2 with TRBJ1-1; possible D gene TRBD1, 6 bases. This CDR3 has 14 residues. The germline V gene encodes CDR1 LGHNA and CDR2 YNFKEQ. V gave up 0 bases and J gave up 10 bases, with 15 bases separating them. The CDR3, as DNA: TGTGCCAGCAGCCAAGATTACACAGGGTATGGAGCTTTCTTT. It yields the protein CASSQDYTGYGAFF.

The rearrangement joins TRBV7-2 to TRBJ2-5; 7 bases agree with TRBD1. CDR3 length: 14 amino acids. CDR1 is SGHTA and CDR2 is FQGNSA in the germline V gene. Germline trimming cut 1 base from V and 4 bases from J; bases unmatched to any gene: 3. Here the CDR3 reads CASSLGGGRETQYF. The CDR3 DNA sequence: TGTGCCAGCAGCTTAGGAGGGGGCCGAGAGACCCAGTACTTC.

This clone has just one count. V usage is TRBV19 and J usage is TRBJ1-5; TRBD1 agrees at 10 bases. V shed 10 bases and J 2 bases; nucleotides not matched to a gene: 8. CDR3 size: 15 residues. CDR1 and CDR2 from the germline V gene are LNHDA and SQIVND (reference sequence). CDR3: CATALGTGGNQPQHF. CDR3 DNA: TGTGCCACAGCGCTAGGGACAGGGGGCAATCAGCCCCAGCATTTT.

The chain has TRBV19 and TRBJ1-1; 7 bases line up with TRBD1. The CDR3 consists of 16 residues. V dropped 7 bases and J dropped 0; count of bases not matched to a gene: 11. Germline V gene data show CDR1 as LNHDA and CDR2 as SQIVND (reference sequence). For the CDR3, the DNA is TGTGCCAGTAAAAGGTGGACAGGAGACATGAACACTGAAGCTTTCTTT. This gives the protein CASKRWTGDMNTEAFF.

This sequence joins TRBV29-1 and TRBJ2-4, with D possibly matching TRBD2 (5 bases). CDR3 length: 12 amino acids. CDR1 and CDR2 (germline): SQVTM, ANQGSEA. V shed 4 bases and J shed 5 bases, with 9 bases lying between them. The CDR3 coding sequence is TGCAGCGTTGTAAGCGGAGAAAACATTCAGTACTTC. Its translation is CSVVSGENIQYF.

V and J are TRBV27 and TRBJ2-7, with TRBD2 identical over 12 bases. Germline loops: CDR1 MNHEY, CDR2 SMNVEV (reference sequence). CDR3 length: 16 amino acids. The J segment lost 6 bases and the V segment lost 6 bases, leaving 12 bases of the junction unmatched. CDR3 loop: CASRPPRLAGVAEQYF. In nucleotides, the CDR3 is TGTGCCAGCAGACCTCCGCGACTAGCGGGAGTGGCCGAGCAGTACTTC.

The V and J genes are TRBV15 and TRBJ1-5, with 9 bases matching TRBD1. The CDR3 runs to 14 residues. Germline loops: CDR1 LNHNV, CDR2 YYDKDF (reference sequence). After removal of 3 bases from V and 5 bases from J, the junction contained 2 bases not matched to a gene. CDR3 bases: TGTGCCACCAGCAGGGACAGGGGTTATCAGCCCCAGCATTTT. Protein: CATSRDRGYQPQHF.

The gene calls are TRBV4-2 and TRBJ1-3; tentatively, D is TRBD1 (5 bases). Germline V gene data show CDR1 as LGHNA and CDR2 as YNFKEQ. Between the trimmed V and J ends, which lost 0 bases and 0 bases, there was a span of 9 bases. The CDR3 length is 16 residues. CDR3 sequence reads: CASSQEGQYSGNTIYF. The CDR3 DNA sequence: TGTGCCAGCAGCCAAGAGGGGCAGTACTCTGGAAACACCATATATTTT.

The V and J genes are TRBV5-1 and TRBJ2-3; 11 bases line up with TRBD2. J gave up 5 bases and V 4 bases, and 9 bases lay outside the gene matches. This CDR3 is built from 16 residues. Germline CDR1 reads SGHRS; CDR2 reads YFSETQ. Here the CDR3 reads CASSNSGGAHKDTQYF. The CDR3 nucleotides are TGCGCCAGCAGCAATAGCGGGGGGGCCCACAAAGATACGCAGTATTTT.

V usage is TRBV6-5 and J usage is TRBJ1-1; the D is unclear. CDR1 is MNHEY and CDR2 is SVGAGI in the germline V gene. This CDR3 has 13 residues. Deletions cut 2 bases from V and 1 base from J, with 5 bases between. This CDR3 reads CASSYGRNTEAFF. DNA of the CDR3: TGTGCCAGCAGTTACGGGCGGAACACTGAAGCTTTCTTT.

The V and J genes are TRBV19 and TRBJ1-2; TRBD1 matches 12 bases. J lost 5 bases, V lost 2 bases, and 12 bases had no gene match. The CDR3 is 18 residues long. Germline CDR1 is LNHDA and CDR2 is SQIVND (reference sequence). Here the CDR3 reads CASSILSGDRGREYGYTF. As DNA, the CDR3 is TGTGCCAGTAGTATACTTTCGGGGGACAGGGGGCGCGAGTATGGCTACACCTTC.